The source of this T cell receptor (beta chain) is a study of tumor-infiltrating lymphocytes in primary liver carcinoma. Study information: There were tumors of stage T1-T3 N0M0, each 4.2 to 10 cm across. Overall study results and limits: Tumor samples exhibited a significantly greater top-250-clone fraction than blood samples (p = 0.039).

Co-extraction of both nucleic acids (RNA and DNA) used roughly 18-32 mg of unsorted bulk tissue. TCR beta cDNA came from around 0.5 ug total RNA, primed with a constant-region primer. Three-round nested multiplex PCR performed with slightly modified ARM-PCR produced the TCR beta libraries. Rounds one and two of PCR, each of around 11 cycles, were primed with TRBV1-TRBV30 forward primers and a C-beta reverse primer. One entry per CDR3 protein results from TCRdb running MiXCR on the multiplex PCR reads. This sample has 99,000 or so distinct CDR3 sequences, with roughly 80% found just once. In this sample, this clonotype is medium-sized. Its specificity is not known. This CDR3 spans 13 amino acids. Trimming took 4 bases from V and 6 from J; bases not matched to a gene: 6. Germline lookup yields CDR1 SQVTM and CDR2 ANQGSEA.

This TCR was recovered from a man aged 35 to 55 with primary liver carcinoma and hepatitis B virus infection. Material: liver tumor tissue from sampling region 3. As for subset: tumor region T3, left-lateral pole. The chain couples TRBV29-1 to TRBJ2-1; 7 bases align to TRBD2. In nucleotides, the CDR3 is TGCAGCGTTGGGGGGGGAGTCACCAATGAGCAGTTCTTC. This translates into CSVGGGVTNEQFF.